This T cell receptor (beta chain) was captured in a study of glioma-infiltrating T cells. Looked up from germline, CDR1 is SQVTM and CDR2 is ANQGSEA. The CDR3 runs to 13 residues. Points on this clonotype: A much larger clone lies one base from this, so it may be a read error.

The iRepertoire nested amplicon-rescue multiplex PCR amplified TCR alpha and beta CDR3s from RNA. TCRdb ran MiXCR on the multiplex PCR reads and lists one entry per CDR3 protein. The top ten hold 12% to 15% of the sample, which has approximately 110,000 distinct CDR3 sequences, less than 30% seen once. The chain is built from TRBV29-1 and TRBJ2-7, with D unclear. This clonotype originated in a human donor with low-grade glioma or glioblastoma, undergoing nonglioma brain surgery, or in good health (not recorded which). Material: glioma tissue, nonneoplastic brain tissue, or PBMCs (not recorded which). The CDR3, as DNA: TGCAGCGTTGAATGGCAGAGCTCCTACGAGCAGTGCTTC. Its protein is CSVEWQSSYEQCF.